This T cell receptor (beta chain) is drawn from a study of blood T cell repertoires in COVID-19. Study-wide background: The samples span acute and convalescent COVID-19 from the United States, Italy and Spain. PBMCs, B-cell-depleted T cells, or T cells were the source of the cDNA or gDNA that made up the material.

The CDR3 spans 16 residues. V was cut by 6 bases and J by 5 bases, with 22 bases left in between. CDR1 and CDR2 from the germline V gene are WSHSY and SAAADI. Authors' analysis steps: Amplified reference gene primers provided the basis for estimating nucleated cell counts. Data came from immunoSEQ multiplex PCR; TCRdb stores just in-frame clones and leaves some out. D and trimming were read from the DNA, whereas the V and J calls and clone size are those reported in that table. The profile shows some 70,000 clones, 85% to 90% of them singletons. The sequence derives from a man older than 75 with acute or convalescent COVID-19. The V and J genes are TRBV10-2 and TRBJ1-1; D is perhaps TRBD1 (5 bases). Sequencing input: peripheral blood. The CDR3 coding sequence is TGCGCCAGCAGGCGCCGGGGGACTTGGTTGGATACTGAAGCTTTCTTT. Protein sequence: CASRRRGTWLDTEAFF.